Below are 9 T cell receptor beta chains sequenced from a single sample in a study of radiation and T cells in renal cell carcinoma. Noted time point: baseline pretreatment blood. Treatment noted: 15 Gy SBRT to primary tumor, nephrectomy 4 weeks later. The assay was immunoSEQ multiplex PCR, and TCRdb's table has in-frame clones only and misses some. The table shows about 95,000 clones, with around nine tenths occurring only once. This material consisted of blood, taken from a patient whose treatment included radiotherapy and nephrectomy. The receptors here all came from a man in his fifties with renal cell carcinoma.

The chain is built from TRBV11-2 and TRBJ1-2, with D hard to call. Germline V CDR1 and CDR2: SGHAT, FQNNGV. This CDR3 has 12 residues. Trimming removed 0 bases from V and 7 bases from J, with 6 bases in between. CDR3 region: CASSLDGVGYTF. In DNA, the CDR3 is TGTGCCAGCAGCTTAGACGGGGTTGGCTACACCTTC.

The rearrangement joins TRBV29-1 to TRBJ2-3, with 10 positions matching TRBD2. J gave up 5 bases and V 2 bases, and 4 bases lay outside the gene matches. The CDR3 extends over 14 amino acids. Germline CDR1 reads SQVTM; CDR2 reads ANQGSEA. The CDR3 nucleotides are TGCAGCGTTGAATCTAGCGGGAGTATAGATACGCAGTATTTT. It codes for CSVESSGSIDTQYF.

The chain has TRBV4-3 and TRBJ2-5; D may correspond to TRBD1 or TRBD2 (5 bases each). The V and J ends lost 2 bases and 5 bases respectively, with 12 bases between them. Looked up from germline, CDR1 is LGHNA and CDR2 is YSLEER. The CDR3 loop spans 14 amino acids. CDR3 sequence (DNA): TGCGCCAGCAGCCAATTGAGGGGTGCGGAGACCCAGTACTTC. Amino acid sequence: CASSQLRGAETQYF.

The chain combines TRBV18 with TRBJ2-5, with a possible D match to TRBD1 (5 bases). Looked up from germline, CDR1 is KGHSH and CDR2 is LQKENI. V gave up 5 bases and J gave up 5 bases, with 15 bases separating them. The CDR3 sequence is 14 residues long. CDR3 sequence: CASSTPRDHETQYF. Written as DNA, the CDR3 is TGTGCCAGCTCAACCCCCAGGGATCACGAGACCCAGTACTTC.

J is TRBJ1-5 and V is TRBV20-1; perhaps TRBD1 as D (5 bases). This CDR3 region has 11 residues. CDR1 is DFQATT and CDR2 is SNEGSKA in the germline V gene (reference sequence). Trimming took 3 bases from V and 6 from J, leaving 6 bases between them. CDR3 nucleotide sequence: TGCAGTGCTAGTAGGGGTCAGCCCCAGCATTTT. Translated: CSASRGQPQHF.

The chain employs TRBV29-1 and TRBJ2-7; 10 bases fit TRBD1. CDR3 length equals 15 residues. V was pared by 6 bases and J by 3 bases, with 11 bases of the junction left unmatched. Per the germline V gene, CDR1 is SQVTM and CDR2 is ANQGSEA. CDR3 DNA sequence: TGCAGCGTGGACGAGGGACAGGGGAGCGTCTACGAGCAGTACTTC. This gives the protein CSVDEGQGSVYEQYF.

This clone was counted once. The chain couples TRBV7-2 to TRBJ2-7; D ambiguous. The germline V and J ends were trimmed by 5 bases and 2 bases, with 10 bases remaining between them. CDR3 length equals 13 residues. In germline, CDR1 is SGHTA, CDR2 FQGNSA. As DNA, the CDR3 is TGTGCCAGCAGCCGGCCAGATACCTACGAGCAGTACTTC. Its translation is CASSRPDTYEQYF.

CDR3 sequence reads: CASSPLGGGTDRGYGYTF. CDR3 nucleotide sequence: TGTGCCAGCAGCCCCCTAGGAGGAGGAACGGACAGGGGGTATGGCTACACCTTC. The chain joins TRBV7-9 to TRBJ1-2; the match to TRBD1 covers 10 bases. Germline CDR1 is SEHNR and CDR2 is FQNEAQ (reference sequence). The CDR3 contains 18 residues. With 5 bases clipped from V and 5 bases from J, the junction kept 17 bases outside the gene matches.

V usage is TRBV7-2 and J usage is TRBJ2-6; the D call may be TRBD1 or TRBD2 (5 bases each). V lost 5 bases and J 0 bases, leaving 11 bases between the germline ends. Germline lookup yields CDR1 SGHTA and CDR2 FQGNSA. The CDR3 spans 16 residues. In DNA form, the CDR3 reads TGTGCCAGCAGCCCCAGGGACGCCTCTGGGGCCAACGTCCTGACTTTC. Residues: CASSPRDASGANVLTF. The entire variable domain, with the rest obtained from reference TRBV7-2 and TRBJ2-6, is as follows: GAGVSQSPSNKVTEKGKDVELRCDPISGHTALYWYRQSLGQGLEFLIYFQGNSAPDKSGLPSDRFSAERTGGSVSTLTIQRTQQEDSAVYLCASSPRDASGANVLTFGAGSRLTVL.